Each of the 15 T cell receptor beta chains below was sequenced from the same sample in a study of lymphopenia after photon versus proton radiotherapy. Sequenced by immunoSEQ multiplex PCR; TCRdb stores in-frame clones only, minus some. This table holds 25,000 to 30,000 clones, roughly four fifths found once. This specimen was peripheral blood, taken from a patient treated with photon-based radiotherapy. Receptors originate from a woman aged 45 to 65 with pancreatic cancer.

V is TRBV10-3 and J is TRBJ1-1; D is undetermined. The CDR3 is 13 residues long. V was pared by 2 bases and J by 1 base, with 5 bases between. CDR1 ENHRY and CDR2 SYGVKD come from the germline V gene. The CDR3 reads CAISERGNTEAFF. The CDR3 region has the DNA TGTGCCATCAGTGAGCGGGGGAACACTGAAGCTTTCTTT.

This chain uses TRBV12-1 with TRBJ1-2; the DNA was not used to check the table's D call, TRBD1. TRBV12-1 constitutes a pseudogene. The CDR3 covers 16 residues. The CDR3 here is CASSYVTGPGRGGYTF. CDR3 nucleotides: TGTGCCAGCAGCTATGTGACAGGACCCGGTAGGGGTGGCTACACCTTC.

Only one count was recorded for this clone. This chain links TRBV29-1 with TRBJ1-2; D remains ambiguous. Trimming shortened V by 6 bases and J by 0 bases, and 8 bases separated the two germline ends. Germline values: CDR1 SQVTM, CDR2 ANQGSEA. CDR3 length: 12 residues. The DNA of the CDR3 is TGCAGCGTATCAACAGCTAACTATGGCTACACCTTC. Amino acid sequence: CSVSTANYGYTF.

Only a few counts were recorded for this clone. The CDR3 bases are TGCGCCAGCAGCGGATGGACGGTGGGGGCAGATACGCAGTATTTT. Amino acids: CASSGWTVGADTQYF. The chain has TRBV5-1 and TRBJ2-3; the D gene could be TRBD1 or TRBD2 (5 bases each). The CDR3 has 15 residues. Germline V gene lookup returns CDR1 SGHRS and CDR2 YFSETQ. The germline V and J ends were trimmed by 4 bases and 4 bases, with 16 bases remaining between them. Combining the CDR3 with reference TRBV5-1 and TRBJ2-3 gives the whole variable domain KAGVTQTPRYLIKTRGQQVTLSCSPISGHRSVSWYQQTPGQGLQFLFEYFSETQRNKGNFPGRFSGRQFSNSRSEMNVSTLELGDSALYLCASSGWTVGADTQYFGPGTRLTVL.

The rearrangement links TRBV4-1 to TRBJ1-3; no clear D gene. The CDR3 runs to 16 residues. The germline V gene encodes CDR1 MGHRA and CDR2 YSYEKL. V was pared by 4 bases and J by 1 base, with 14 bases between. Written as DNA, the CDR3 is TGCGCCAGCAGCCCAAAGCTTACAGTTTCTGGAAACACCATATATTTT. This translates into CASSPKLTVSGNTIYF.

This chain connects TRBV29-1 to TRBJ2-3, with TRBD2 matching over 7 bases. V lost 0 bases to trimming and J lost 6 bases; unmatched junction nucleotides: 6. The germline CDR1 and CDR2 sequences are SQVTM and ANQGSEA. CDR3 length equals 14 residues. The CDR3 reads CSVEEREISDTQYF. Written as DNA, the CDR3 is TGCAGCGTTGAAGAGCGGGAGATTTCGGATACGCAGTATTTT.

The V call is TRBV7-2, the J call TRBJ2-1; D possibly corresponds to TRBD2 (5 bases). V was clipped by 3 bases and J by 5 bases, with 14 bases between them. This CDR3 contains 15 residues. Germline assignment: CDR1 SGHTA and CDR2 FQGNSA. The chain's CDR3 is CASSLVGERDNEQFF. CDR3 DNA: TGTGCCAGCAGCTTGGTGGGAGAAAGGGACAATGAGCAGTTCTTC.

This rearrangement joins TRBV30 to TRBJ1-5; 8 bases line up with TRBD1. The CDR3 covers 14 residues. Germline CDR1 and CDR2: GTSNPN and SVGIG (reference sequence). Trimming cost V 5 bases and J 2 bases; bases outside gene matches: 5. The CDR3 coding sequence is TGTGCCTGGGGTACGGGACAGGGCAATCAGCCCCAGCATTTT. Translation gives CAWGTGQGNQPQHF.

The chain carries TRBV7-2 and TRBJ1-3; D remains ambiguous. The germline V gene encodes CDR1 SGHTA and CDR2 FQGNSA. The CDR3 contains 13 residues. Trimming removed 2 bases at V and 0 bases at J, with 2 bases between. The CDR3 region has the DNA TGTGCCAGCAGCTTACTCTCTGGAAACACCATATATTTT. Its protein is CASSLLSGNTIYF.

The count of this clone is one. CDR3 region: CASSSVGQPSSYNEQFF. The CDR3, as DNA: TGCGCCAGCAGCTCGGTGGGACAGCCGAGCTCCTACAATGAGCAGTTCTTC. The gene calls are TRBV5-1 and TRBJ2-1; 7 positions match TRBD1. The CDR3 runs 17 residues. V gave up 3 bases and J gave up 0 bases; unmatched junction bases: 9. Germline V gene sequence: CDR1 SGHRS, CDR2 YFSETQ.

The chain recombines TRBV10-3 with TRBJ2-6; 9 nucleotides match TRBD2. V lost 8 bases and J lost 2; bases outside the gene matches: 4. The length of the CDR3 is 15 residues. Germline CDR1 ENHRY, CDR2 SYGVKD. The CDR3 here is CAIGASGAGANVLTF. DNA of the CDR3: TGTGCCATCGGTGCTAGCGGGGCTGGGGCCAACGTCCTGACTTTC.

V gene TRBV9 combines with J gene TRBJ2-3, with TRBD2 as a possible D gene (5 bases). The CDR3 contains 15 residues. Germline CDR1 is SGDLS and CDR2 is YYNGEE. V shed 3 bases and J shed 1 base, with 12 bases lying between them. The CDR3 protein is CASSENLAGTDTQYF. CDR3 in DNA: TGTGCCAGCAGCGAAAATCTAGCAGGCACAGATACGCAGTATTTT.

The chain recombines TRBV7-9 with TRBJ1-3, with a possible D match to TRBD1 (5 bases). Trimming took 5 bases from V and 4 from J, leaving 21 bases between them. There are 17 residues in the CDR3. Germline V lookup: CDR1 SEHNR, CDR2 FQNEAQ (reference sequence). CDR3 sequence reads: CASSAPGTVQGGNTIYF. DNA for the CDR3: TGTGCCAGCAGCGCCCCTGGGACCGTTCAAGGAGGAAACACCATATATTTT.

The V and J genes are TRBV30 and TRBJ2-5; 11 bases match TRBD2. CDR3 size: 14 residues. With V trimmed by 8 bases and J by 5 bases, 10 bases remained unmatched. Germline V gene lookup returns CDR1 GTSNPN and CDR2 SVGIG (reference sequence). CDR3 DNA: TGTGCCGTGGCGACTAGCGGGATTTGGGAGACCCAGTACTTC. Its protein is CAVATSGIWETQYF.

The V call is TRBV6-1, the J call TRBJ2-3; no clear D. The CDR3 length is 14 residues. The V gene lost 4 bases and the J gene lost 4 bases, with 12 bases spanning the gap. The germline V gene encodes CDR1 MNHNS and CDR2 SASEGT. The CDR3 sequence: CASSGLPTPDTQYF. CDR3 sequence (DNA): TGTGCCAGCAGTGGACTTCCAACCCCAGATACGCAGTATTTT.